Listed below are T cell receptor beta chains from one sample, sequenced in a study of cytomegalovirus exposure and HLA in healthy donors. TCRdb's copy holds only in-frame clones and misses some; the assay was immunoSEQ multiplex PCR. This repertoire shows about 140,000 clones, 80% found once; its top ten account for about 2.2%. The sequenced sample consisted of PBMCs. These receptors all stem from a man aged 25-45 years in good health and CMV-seronegative. The CDR3 runs from the conserved cysteine through the conserved F or W. D genes are given only for firm matches. Clone size, where shown, is once, few, many, or a class for clones that have expanded.

>TRBV7-9|TRBJ1-2|NA|NA
CASSPIGSYYGYTF
TGTGCCAGCAGCCCCATCGGGAGCTACTATGGCTACACCTTC
>TRBV28|TRBJ2-3|TRBD2|NA
CASSSSGIGADTQYF
TGTGCCAGCAGTTCTAGCGGGATCGGCGCAGATACGCAGTATTTT
>TRBV30|TRBJ2-7|NA|few
CAWTNDPLSYEQYF
TGTGCCTGGACTAACGATCCCCTTTCCTACGAGCAGTACTTC
>TRBV27|TRBJ1-1|NA|NA
CASKEVLMNTEAFF
TGTGCCAGCAAGGAGGTTTTAATGAACACTGAAGCTTTCTTT
>TRBV18|TRBJ2-3|TRBD2|NA
CASSGSGRATNTQYF
TGTGCCAGCTCAGGTAGCGGGAGGGCCACAAATACGCAGTATTTT
>TRBV18|TRBJ1-3|NA|NA
CASSQDKGNTIYF
TGTGCCAGCTCTCAGGACAAAGGAAACACCATATATTTT
>TRBV7-6|TRBJ2-5|TRBD2|NA
CASSPSGRGRETQYF
TGTGCCAGCAGCCCCAGCGGGAGAGGGCGAGAGACCCAGTACTTC
>TRBV29-1|TRBJ1-2|NA|NA
CSAVEDGYTF
TGCAGCGCCGTGGAGGATGGCTACACCTTC
>TRBV28|TRBJ1-5|NA|NA
CASQGWGLLNQPQHF
TGTGCCAGCCAAGGGTGGGGACTGCTCAATCAGCCCCAGCATTTT
>TRBV4-2|TRBJ2-7|TRBD2|NA
CASSQWGLAGGSSYEQYF
TGTGCCAGCAGCCAATGGGGACTAGCGGGGGGAAGCTCCTACGAGCAGTACTTC
>TRBV7-9|TRBJ2-7|TRBD2|NA
CASSPGEREYEQYF
TGTGCCAGCAGCCCCGGGGAGCGGGAGTACGAGCAGTACTTC
>TRBV7-8|TRBJ2-5|TRBD2|NA
CASSLAPVAGGPVKTQYF
TGTGCCAGCAGCTTAGCGCCGGTAGCGGGAGGGCCGGTAAAGACCCAGTACTTC
>TRBV9|TRBJ1-1|TRBD1|NA
CASSSRQGGTEAFF
TGTGCCAGCAGCTCCCGACAGGGAGGCACTGAAGCTTTCTTT
>TRBV10-3|TRBJ2-3|NA|once
CARSVGALDTQYF
TGTGCCCGGAGTGTGGGGGCCCTAGATACGCAGTATTTT
>TRBV5-4|TRBJ1-2|TRBD1|NA
CASSLGTGVNYGYTF
TGTGCCAGCAGCCTGGGGACAGGGGTGAACTATGGCTACACCTTC
>TRBV13|TRBJ1-5|NA|NA
CASSLEPGQPQHF
TGTGCCAGCAGCTTAGAACCGGGACAGCCCCAGCATTTT
>TRBV5-8|TRBJ1-1|NA|NA
CASSPWTGLNTEAFF
TGTGCCAGCAGCCCTTGGACTGGCCTGAACACTGAAGCTTTCTTT
>TRBV7-9|TRBJ2-3|TRBD2|NA
CASSSGTINTDTQYF
TGTGCCAGCAGTTCCGGGACTATCAACACAGATACGCAGTATTTT
>TRBV25-1|TRBJ2-7|NA|once
CASSELALDEQYF
TGTGCCAGCAGTGAACTAGCGTTGGACGAGCAGTACTTC
>TRBV6-5|TRBJ2-1|TRBD1|NA
CASSWDSYNEQFF
TGTGCCAGCAGTTGGGACAGCTACAATGAGCAGTTCTTC
>TRBV7-2|TRBJ2-2|NA|NA
CASSSMNTGELFF
TGTGCCAGCAGCTCTATGAACACCGGGGAGCTGTTTTTT
>TRBV5-1|TRBJ2-3|NA|NA
CASSRIGADTQYF
TGCGCCAGCAGCCGAATAGGGGCAGATACGCAGTATTTT
>TRBV7-2|TRBJ2-7|TRBD2|NA
CASSILAGGNYEQYF
TGTGCCAGCAGCATACTAGCGGGAGGGAACTACGAGCAGTACTTC
>TRBV6-5|TRBJ1-2|NA|NA
CAAHAGQGYTF
TGTGCTGCCCACGCAGGGCAAGGCTACACCTTC
>TRBV18|TRBJ1-1|NA|few
CASSQETGMNTEAFF
TGTGCCAGCTCACAAGAGACGGGAATGAACACTGAAGCTTTCTTT
>TRBV9|TRBJ2-7|NA|NA
CASSADQGTHEQYF
TGTGCCAGCAGCGCCGACCAGGGGACCCACGAGCAGTACTTC
>TRBV18|TRBJ2-7|NA|few
CASSPNRYYEQYF
TGTGCCAGCTCACCGAACAGATACTACGAGCAGTACTTC
>TRBV19|TRBJ2-6|TRBD1|once
CASSPTRTGTAGANVLTF
TGTGCCAGTAGTCCAACCCGGACAGGGACTGCTGGGGCCAACGTCCTGACTTTC
>TRBV13|TRBJ2-3|TRBD2|NA
CASSLRLAGGTDTQYF
TGTGCCAGCAGCTTACGACTAGCGGGGGGCACAGATACGCAGTATTTT
>TRBV7-2|TRBJ2-7|NA|NA
CASSLTRDLRSYEQYF
TGTGCCAGCAGCTTAACCCGGGACTTACGGTCCTACGAGCAGTACTTC
>TRBV5-4|TRBJ1-1|TRBD1|NA
CASSLGQGFTTEAFF
TGTGCCAGCAGCCTAGGACAGGGTTTTACCACTGAAGCTTTCTTT
>TRBV2|TRBJ1-4|NA|NA
CASRITPQGANEKLFF
TGTGCCAGCAGGATAACGCCTCAGGGTGCTAATGAAAAACTGTTTTTT
>TRBV27|TRBJ1-1|TRBD1|once
CASSGTGWRTEAFF
TGTGCCAGCAGTGGGACAGGGTGGAGAACTGAAGCTTTCTTT
>TRBV30|TRBJ1-2|TRBD1|NA
CACSWEGQGPYTF
TGTGCCTGCTCCTGGGAGGGACAGGGTCCCTACACCTTC
>TRBV5-4|TRBJ2-2|TRBD2|NA
CASSSSKRDGIGELFF
TGTGCCAGCAGCTCCTCAAAGCGGGACGGAATCGGGGAGCTGTTTTTT
>TRBV18|TRBJ1-3|NA|NA
CASSPGLNSGNTIYF
TGTGCCAGCTCACCGGGGCTGAACTCTGGAAACACCATATATTTT
>TRBV7-6|TRBJ2-5|TRBD2|NA
CASSLGAGGPETQYF
TGTGCCAGCAGCTTAGGGGCGGGAGGTCCAGAGACCCAGTACTTC
>TRBV5-1|TRBJ1-3|TRBD1|NA
CASSPGQTGNTIYF
TGCGCCAGCAGCCCGGGACAGACTGGAAACACCATATATTTT
>TRBV7-7|TRBJ2-7|NA|NA
CASSFGETYEQYF
TGTGCTAGCAGCTTCGGGGAAACCTACGAGCAGTACTTC
>TRBV7-2|TRBJ1-2|NA|few
CASSLAGDYGYTF
TGTGCCAGCAGCTTAGCAGGGGACTATGGCTACACCTTC
>TRBV10-3|TRBJ2-7|TRBD1|NA
CATEGQGDEQYF
TGTGCCACAGAAGGACAGGGGGACGAGCAGTACTTC
>TRBV6-1|TRBJ2-7|TRBD2|NA
CASSEVAGGYEQYF
TGTGCCAGCAGTGAGGTAGCGGGAGGCTACGAGCAGTACTTC
>TRBV29-1|TRBJ2-3|TRBD2|NA
CSVVLVAGLTDTQYF
TGCAGCGTTGTTTTGGTAGCGGGACTCACAGATACGCAGTATTTT
>TRBV18|TRBJ2-1|TRBD1|NA
CASSQPGQGYNEQFF
TGTGCCAGCTCACAACCGGGACAGGGCTACAATGAGCAGTTCTTC
>TRBV7-9|TRBJ1-1|NA|few
CASQTRSVAFF
TGTGCCAGCCAAACCCGTAGTGTGGCTTTCTTT
>TRBV6-5|TRBJ1-4|NA|NA
CASSPGGAGKLFF
TGTGCCAGCAGTCCCGGGGGGGCAGGAAAACTGTTTTTT
>TRBV6-6|TRBJ1-2|NA|few
CASSYSGQSYGYTF
TGTGCCAGCAGTTACTCCGGACAGAGCTATGGCTACACCTTC
>TRBV30|TRBJ2-7|TRBD2|NA
CALGLAGGSKQYF
TGTGCCCTAGGACTAGCGGGAGGAAGTAAGCAGTACTTC
>TRBV6-5|TRBJ2-1|NA|NA
CASSYSIRELSEQFF
TGTGCCAGCAGTTACTCCATACGGGAGCTTAGTGAGCAGTTCTTC
>TRBV28|TRBJ2-7|NA|NA
CASRIRARSYEQYF
TGTGCCAGCAGGATCCGCGCGAGGTCCTACGAGCAGTACTTC
>TRBV28|TRBJ2-3|NA|NA
CASSPGRDTQYF
TGTGCCAGCAGCCCAGGTCGAGATACGCAGTATTTT
>TRBV28|TRBJ1-5|NA|NA
CASSLQQGFQPQHF
TGTGCCAGCAGTCTACAACAGGGATTTCAGCCCCAGCATTTT
>TRBV29-1|TRBJ2-5|NA|NA
CSVYWSQETQYF
TGCAGCGTTTATTGGAGTCAAGAGACCCAGTACTTC